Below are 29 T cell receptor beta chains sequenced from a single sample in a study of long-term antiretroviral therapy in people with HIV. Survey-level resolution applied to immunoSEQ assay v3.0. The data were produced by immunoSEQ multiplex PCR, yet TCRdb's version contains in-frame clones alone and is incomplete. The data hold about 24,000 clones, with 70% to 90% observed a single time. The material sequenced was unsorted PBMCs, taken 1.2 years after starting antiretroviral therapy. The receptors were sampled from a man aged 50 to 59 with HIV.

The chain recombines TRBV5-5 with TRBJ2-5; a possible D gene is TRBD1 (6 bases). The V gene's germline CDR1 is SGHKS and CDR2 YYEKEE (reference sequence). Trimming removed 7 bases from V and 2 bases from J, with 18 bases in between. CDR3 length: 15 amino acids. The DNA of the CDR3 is TGTGCCAGCCGTCCGGGACACTTATTTCAAGAGACCCAGTACTTC. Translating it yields CASRPGHLFQETQYF.

CDR3 sequence (DNA): TGCGCCAGCAGCCGGGCAGGGACTGAGAGTTCACCCCTCCACTTT. It specifies CASSRAGTESSPLHF. The chain recombines TRBV5-1 with TRBJ1-6, with D perhaps matching TRBD1 (5 bases). Germline lookup yields CDR1 SGHRS and CDR2 YFSETQ. The length of the CDR3 is 15 residues. V lost 4 bases, J lost 9 bases, and 17 bases lay in between.

The CDR3 sequence is CSVAPGLRSYGYTF. The CDR3 DNA reads TGCAGCGTTGCCCCGGGACTAAGATCCTATGGCTACACCTTC. This chain joins TRBV29-1 and TRBJ1-2, with D possibly matching TRBD1 (5 bases). Trimming pared 4 bases from V and 4 bases from J, leaving 16 bases between. The germline V gene encodes CDR1 SQVTM and CDR2 ANQGSEA. This CDR3 comprises 14 residues.

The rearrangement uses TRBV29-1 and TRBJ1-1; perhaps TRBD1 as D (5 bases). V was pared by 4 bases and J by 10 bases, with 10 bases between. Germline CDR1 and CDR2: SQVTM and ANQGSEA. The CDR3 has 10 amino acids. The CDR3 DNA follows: TGCAGCGTTGGTTGGGGGGGAGCTTTCTTT. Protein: CSVGWGGAFF.

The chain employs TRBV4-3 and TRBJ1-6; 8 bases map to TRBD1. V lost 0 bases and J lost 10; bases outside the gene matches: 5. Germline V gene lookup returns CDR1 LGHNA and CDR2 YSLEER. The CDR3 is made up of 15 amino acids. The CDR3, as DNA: TGCGCCAGCAGCCAAGAGGGACAGGTTTCGTCACCCCTCCACTTT. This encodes CASSQEGQVSSPLHF.

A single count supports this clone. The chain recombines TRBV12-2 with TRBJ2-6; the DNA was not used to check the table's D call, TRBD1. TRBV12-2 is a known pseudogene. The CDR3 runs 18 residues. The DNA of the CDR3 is TGTGCAAGTCGCTCCGTATGGTCCACACAAAGTCGGGCCAACGTCCTGACTTTC. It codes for CASRSVWSTQSRANVLTF.

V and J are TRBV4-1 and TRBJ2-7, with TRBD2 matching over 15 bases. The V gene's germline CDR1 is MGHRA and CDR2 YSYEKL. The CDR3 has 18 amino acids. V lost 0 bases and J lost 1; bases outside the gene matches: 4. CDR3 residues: CASSQEGGTSGGSYEQYF. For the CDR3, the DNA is TGCGCCAGCAGCCAAGAGGGGGGGACTAGCGGGGGGTCCTACGAGCAGTACTTC.

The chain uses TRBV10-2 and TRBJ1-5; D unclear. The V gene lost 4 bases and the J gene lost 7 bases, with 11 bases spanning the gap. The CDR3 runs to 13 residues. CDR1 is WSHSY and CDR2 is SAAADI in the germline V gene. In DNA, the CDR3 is TGCGCCAGCAGTGCCGACAATGAGCAGCCCCAGCATTTT. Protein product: CASSADNEQPQHF.

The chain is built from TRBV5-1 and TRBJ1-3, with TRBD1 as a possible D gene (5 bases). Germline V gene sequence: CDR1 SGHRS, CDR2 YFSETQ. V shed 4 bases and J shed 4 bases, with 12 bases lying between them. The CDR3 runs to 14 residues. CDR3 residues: CASSPGTVGNTIYF. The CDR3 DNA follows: TGCGCCAGCAGCCCCGGGACGGTGGGAAACACCATATATTTT.

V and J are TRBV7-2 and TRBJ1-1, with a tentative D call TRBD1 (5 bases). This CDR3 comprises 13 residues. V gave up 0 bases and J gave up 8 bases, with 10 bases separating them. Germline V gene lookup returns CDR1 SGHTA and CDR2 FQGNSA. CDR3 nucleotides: TGTGCCAGCAGCTTAGCCCGGGACCGAGAAGCTTTCTTT. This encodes CASSLARDREAFF.

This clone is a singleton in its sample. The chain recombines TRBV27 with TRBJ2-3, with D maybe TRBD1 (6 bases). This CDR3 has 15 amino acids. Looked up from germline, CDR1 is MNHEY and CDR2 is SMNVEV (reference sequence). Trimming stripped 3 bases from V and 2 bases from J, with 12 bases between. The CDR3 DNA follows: TGTGCCAGCAGTTTGATACAGGGCAACACAGATACGCAGTATTTT. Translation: CASSLIQGNTDTQYF.

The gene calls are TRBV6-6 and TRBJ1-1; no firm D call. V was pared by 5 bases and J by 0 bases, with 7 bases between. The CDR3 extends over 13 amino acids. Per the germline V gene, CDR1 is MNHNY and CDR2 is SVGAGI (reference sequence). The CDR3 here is CASSQIMNTEAFF. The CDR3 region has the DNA TGTGCCAGCAGTCAGATCATGAACACTGAAGCTTTCTTT.

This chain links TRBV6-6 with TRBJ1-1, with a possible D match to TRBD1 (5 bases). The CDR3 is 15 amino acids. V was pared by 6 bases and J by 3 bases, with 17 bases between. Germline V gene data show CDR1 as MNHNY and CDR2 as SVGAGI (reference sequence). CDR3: CASSPQGGEYTEAFF. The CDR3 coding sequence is TGTGCCAGCAGCCCCCAGGGAGGCGAGTACACTGAAGCTTTCTTT.

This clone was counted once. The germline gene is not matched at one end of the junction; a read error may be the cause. In DNA form, the CDR3 reads TGTGCTAGCAGCTCCCTTCCAGAGGATACGCAGTATTTT. Translation gives CASSSLPEDTQYF. The chain uses TRBV7-7 and TRBJ2-3, with D hard to call. The germline V gene has CDR1 SSHAT and CDR2 FNYEAQ (reference sequence). The CDR3 loop spans 13 amino acids.

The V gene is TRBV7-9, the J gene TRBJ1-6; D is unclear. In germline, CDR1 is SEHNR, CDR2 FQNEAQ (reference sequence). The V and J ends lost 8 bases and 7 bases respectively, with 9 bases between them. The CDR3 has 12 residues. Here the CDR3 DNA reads TGTGCCAGCGCCCCCGGGAATTCACCCCTCCACTTT. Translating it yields CASAPGNSPLHF. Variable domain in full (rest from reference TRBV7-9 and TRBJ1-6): DTGVSQNPRHKITKRGQNVTFRCDPISEHNRLYWYRQTLGQGPEFLTYFQNEAQLEKSRLLSDRFSAERPKGSFSTLEIQRTEQGDSAMYLCASAPGNSPLHFGNGTRLTVT.

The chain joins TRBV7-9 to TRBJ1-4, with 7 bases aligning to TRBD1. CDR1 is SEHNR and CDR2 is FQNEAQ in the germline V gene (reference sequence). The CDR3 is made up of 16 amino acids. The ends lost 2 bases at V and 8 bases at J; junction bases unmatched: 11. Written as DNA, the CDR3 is TGTGCCAGCAGCTTACAGGGGGGAAGGGGTCAGGAAAAACTGTTTTTT. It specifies CASSLQGGRGQEKLFF.

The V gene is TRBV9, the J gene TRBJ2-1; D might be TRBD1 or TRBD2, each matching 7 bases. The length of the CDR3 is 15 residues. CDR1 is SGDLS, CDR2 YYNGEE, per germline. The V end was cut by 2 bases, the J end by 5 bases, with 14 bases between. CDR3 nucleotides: TGTGCCAGCAGCGTTCAGGGGGGGCGCGACAATGAGCAGTTCTTC. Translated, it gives CASSVQGGRDNEQFF.

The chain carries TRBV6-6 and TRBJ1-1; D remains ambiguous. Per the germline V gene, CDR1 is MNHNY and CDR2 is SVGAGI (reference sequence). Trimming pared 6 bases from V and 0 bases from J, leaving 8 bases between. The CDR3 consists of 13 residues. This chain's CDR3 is CASRATMNTEAFF. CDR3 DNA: TGTGCCAGCAGGGCGACAATGAACACTGAAGCTTTCTTT.

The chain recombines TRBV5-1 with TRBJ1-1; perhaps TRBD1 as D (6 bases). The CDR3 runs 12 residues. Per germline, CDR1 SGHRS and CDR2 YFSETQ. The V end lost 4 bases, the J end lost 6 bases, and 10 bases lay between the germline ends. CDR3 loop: CASSINRAEAFF. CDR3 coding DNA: TGCGCCAGCAGCATCAACAGGGCTGAAGCTTTCTTT.

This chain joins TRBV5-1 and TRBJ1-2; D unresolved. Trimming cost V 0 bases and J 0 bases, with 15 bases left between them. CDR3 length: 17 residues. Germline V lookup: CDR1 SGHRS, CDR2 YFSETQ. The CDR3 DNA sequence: TGCGCCAGCAGCTTGGGGCTTGGTAGGACGGCTAACTATGGCTACACCTTC. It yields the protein CASSLGLGRTANYGYTF.

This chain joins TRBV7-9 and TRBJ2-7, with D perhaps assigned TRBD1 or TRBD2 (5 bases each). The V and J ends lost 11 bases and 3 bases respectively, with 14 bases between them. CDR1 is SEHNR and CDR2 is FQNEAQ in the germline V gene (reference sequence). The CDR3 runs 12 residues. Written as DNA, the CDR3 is TGTGCCTCGGGTCGGGACCGCTACGAGCAGTACTTC. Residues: CASGRDRYEQYF.

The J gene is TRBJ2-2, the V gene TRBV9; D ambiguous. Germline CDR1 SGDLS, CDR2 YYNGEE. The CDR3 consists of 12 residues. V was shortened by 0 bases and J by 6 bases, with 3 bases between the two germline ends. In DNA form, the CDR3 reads TGTGCCAGCAGCGTAGAGGCCGGGGAGCTGTTTTTT. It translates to CASSVEAGELFF.

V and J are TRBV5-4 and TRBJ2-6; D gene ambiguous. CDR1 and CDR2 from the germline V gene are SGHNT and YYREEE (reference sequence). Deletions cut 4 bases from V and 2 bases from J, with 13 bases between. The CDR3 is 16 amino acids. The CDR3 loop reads CASSPAAPTGANVLTF. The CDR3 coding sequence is TGTGCCAGCAGCCCGGCAGCTCCTACTGGGGCCAACGTCCTGACTTTC.

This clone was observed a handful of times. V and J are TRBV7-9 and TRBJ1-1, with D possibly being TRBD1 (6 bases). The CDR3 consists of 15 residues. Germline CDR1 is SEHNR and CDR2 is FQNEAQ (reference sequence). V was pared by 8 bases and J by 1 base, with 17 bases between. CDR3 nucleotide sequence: TGTGCCAGCTCCGGACAGACTTCCAGGAACACTGAAGCTTTCTTT. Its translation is CASSGQTSRNTEAFF. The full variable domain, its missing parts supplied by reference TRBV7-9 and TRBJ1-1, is DTGVSQNPRHKITKRGQNVTFRCDPISEHNRLYWYRQTLGQGPEFLTYFQNEAQLEKSRLLSDRFSAERPKGSFSTLEIQRTEQGDSAMYLCASSGQTSRNTEAFFGQGTRLTVV.

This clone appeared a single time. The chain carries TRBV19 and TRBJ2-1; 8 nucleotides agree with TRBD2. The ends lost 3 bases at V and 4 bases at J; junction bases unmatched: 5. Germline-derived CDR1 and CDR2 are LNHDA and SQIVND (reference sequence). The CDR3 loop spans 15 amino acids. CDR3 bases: TGTGCCAGTAGTATCGGGGGGGCCGGTTACAATGAGCAGTTCTTC. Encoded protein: CASSIGGAGYNEQFF. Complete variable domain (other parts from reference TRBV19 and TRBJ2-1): DGGITQSPKYLFRKEGQNVTLSCEQNLNHDAMYWYRQDPGQGLRLIYYSQIVNDFQKGDIAEGYSVSREKKESFPLTVTSAQKNPTAFYLCASSIGGAGYNEQFFGPGTRLTVL.

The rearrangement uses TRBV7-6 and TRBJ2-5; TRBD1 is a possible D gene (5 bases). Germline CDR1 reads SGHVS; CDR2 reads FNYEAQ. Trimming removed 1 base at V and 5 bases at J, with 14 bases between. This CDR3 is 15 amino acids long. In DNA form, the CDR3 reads TGTGCCAGCAGCTTAGGGACAAACTACGGCGAGACCCAGTACTTC. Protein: CASSLGTNYGETQYF.

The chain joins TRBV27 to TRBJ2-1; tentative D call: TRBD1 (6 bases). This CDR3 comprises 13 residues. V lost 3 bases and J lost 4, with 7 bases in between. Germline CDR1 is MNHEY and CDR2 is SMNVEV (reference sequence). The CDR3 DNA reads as TGTGCCAGCAGTTTGACAGGTTACAATGAGCAGTTCTTC. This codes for CASSLTGYNEQFF.

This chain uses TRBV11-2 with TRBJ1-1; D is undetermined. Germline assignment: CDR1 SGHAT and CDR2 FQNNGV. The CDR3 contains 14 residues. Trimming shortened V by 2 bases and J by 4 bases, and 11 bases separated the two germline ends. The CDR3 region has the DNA TGTGCCAGCAGCTTACACCTGCGGAGCACTGAAGCTTTCTTT. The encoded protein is CASSLHLRSTEAFF.

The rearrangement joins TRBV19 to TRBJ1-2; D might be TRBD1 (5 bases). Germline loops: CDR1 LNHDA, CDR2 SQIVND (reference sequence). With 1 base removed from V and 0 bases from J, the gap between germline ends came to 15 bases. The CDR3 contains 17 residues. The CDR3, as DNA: TGTGCCAGTAGTATAGCGGATTGGCAGGGATCTAACTATGGCTACACCTTC. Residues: CASSIADWQGSNYGYTF.